These 26 T cell receptor beta chains share one sample of origin, sequenced in a study of blood T cells in healthy people across ages. Using a J-beta primer mix together with a sample-barcoded 5' primer, a second PCR was run for roughly 7 to 12 cycles. Using its own MiXCR run on the 5' RACE reads, TCRdb lists one record per CDR3 protein. This sample carries 1 million or so distinct CDR3 sequences, 20% to 25% of them seen once, and the ten largest clones take around 0.75%. These data also formed part of another study, on T cells of mothers and their children.

Sequenced sample: blood. The receptors come from a girl aged 2 to 10 in good health.

The CDR3 DNA reads TGTGCCAGCAGCCAAGAGGGACGGGATTTTTGGGATGAGCAGTTCTTC. It specifies CASSQEGRDFWDEQFF. The chain uses TRBV3-1 and TRBJ2-5, with D perhaps TRBD1 or TRBD2 (5 bases each). The J call may be in error: the DNA end matches TRBJ2-1 better. Germline CDR1 reads LGHDT; CDR2 reads YNNKEL (reference sequence). The CDR3 has 16 residues.

This clonotype turned up a few times. The chain uses TRBV28 and TRBJ1-3, with TRBD1 as a possible D gene (5 bases). Germline V gene data show CDR1 as MDHEN and CDR2 as SYDVKM. Trimming removed 6 bases at V and 4 bases at J, with 16 bases between. CDR3 length: 15 residues. DNA for the CDR3: TGTGCCAGCAGCTATTACGGGGCGCACGGAAACACCATATATTTT. It translates to CASSYYGAHGNTIYF.

This clonotype was detected many times. The J gene is TRBJ1-6, the V gene TRBV20-1; D ambiguous. The V gene's germline CDR1 is DFQATT and CDR2 SNEGSKA (reference sequence). V was shortened by 0 bases and J by 9 bases, with 18 bases between the two germline ends. The CDR3 runs to 16 residues. In nucleotides, the CDR3 is TGCAGTGCTAGAGATCCGGCCCAAGGGTTGACTTCACCCCTCCACTTT. It is translated as CSARDPAQGLTSPLHF.

In its sample, this clonotype was seen a few times. This chain uses TRBV29-1 with TRBJ1-4, with a possible D match to TRBD1 (5 bases). Trimming took 3 bases from V and 5 from J, leaving 13 bases between them. The CDR3 runs 14 residues. Germline lookup yields CDR1 SQVTM and CDR2 ANQGSEA. The CDR3 DNA is TGCAGCGTTGACGCGGGACCCGGAAATGAAAAACTGTTTTTT. Encoded protein: CSVDAGPGNEKLFF.

The CDR3 DNA follows: TGTGCCATCGCACTGGGGACGACGAGCACAGATACGCAGTATTTT. This translates into CAIALGTTSTDTQYF. This sequence joins TRBV10-3 and TRBJ2-3; D is tentatively TRBD1 or TRBD2 (5 bases each). The V and J ends lost 8 bases and 0 bases respectively, with 15 bases between them. Germline CDR1 ENHRY, CDR2 SYGVKD. The CDR3 consists of 15 residues.

The chain joins TRBV20-1 to TRBJ2-5; 8 nucleotides agree with TRBD2. With the DNA end fitting TRBJ2-1 better, the J assignment may be wrong. Germline lookup yields CDR1 DFQATT and CDR2 SNEGSKA (reference sequence). The CDR3 runs to 14 residues. For the CDR3, the DNA is TGCAGTGCTAGAGGCGAGCGGGAGTACAATGAGCAGTTCTTC. Protein: CSARGEREYNEQFF.

This clonotype was seen just once. This sequence may be a read error, since a much larger clone differs from it by one base. This chain connects TRBV7-3 to TRBJ2-7; TRBD2 matches at 12 bases. CDR3 size: 14 residues. Germline CDR1 reads SGHTA; CDR2 reads FQGTGA. The CDR3 protein is CASSPSGGAYDQYF. The CDR3 DNA sequence: TGTGCCAGCAGCCCTAGCGGGGGGGCCTACGACCAGTACTTC.

This clonotype turned up a few times. CDR3 region: CATSRDPGRADEQFF. The CDR3 region has the DNA TGTGCCACCAGCAGAGATCCGGGCAGGGCCGATGAGCAGTTCTTC. The chain links TRBV15 to TRBJ2-1; D might be TRBD1 (5 bases). The CDR3 sequence is 15 residues long. The V gene's germline CDR1 is LNHNV and CDR2 YYDKDF (reference sequence). V dropped 0 bases and J dropped 8 bases, with 14 bases sitting between them. Full variable domain (outside the CDR3, taken from reference TRBV15 and TRBJ2-1): DAMVIQNPRYQVTQFGKPVTLSCSQTLNHNVMYWYQQKSSQAPKLLFHYYDKDFNNEADTPDNFQSRRPNTSFCFLDIRSPGLGDTAMYLCATSRDPGRADEQFFGPGTRLTVL.

Turning to this clonotype: One end of the junction varies from germline; a read error may be responsible. The rearrangement links TRBV28 to TRBJ2-1; 14 bases line up with TRBD2. CDR3 size: 13 residues. CDR1 MDHEN and CDR2 SYDVKM come from the germline V gene. The CDR3 bases are TGTGCCAGCTCTCTCGGGACTAGCGGGAGCATAATCTTC. Its translation is CASSLGTSGSIIF. Using reference TRBV28 and TRBJ2-1 for the parts outside the CDR3, the full variable domain is DVKVTQSSRYLVKRTGEKVFLECVQDMDHENMFWYRQDPGLGLRLIYFSYDVKMKEKGDIPEGYSVSREKKERFSLILESASTNQTSMYLCASSLGTSGSIIFGPGTRLTVL.

This clonotype was seen a few times. The chain recombines TRBV5-4 with TRBJ2-1; D may be TRBD1 (5 bases). The ends were cut back, 0 bases at V and 10 bases at J, with 17 bases in the middle. This CDR3 is built from 15 residues. CDR1 and CDR2 (germline): SGHNT, YYREEE (reference sequence). CDR3 region: CASSLDRPANAEQFF. CDR3 bases: TGTGCCAGCAGCTTGGACAGGCCAGCGAATGCGGAGCAGTTCTTC.

The chain has TRBV20-1 and TRBJ2-5; a possible D gene is TRBD1 (5 bases). The germline gives CDR1 DFQATT, CDR2 SNEGSKA (reference sequence). This CDR3 comprises 14 residues. V was trimmed by 8 bases and J by 2 bases, leaving 18 bases between them. The CDR3 nucleotides read TGCAGTACCGCAGGGCGAGCGCTACAAGAGACCCAGTACTTC. It encodes CSTAGRALQETQYF.

This clonotype was seen more than once but under ten times. The chain is built from TRBV27 and TRBJ1-2; D gene ambiguous. The germline V and J ends were trimmed by 4 bases and 4 bases, with 13 bases remaining between them. CDR1 MNHEY and CDR2 SMNVEV come from the germline V gene (reference sequence). This CDR3 has 14 amino acids. In DNA form, the CDR3 reads TGTGCCAGCAGTTCCCCATACGAGGGCTATGGCTACACCTTC. Encoded protein: CASSSPYEGYGYTF.

There are a few counts of this clonotype. This chain's CDR3 is CSARAGVEVIQYF. Here the CDR3 DNA reads TGCAGCGCCCGAGCGGGAGTCGAGGTCATTCAGTACTTC. This chain uses TRBV29-1 with TRBJ2-4, with 8 bases that match TRBD2. Trimming took 7 bases from V and 9 from J; bases not matched to a gene: 11. The CDR3 has 13 amino acids. The germline gives CDR1 SQVTM, CDR2 ANQGSEA.

The V gene is TRBV3-1, the J gene TRBJ2-7; D uncertain. Trimming stripped 0 bases from V and 9 bases from J, with 12 bases between. There are 13 residues in the CDR3. The germline V gene encodes CDR1 LGHDT and CDR2 YNNKEL (reference sequence). CDR3 residues: CASSQESIHGQYF. The CDR3 DNA sequence: TGTGCCAGCAGCCAAGAGTCAATCCACGGGCAGTACTTC.

The chain couples TRBV14 to TRBJ2-1, with a possible D match to TRBD2 (5 bases). Trimming stripped 4 bases from V and 5 bases from J, with 6 bases between. In germline, CDR1 is SGHDN, CDR2 FVKESK. This CDR3 region has 12 residues. CDR3 region: CASSRRDNEQFF. The CDR3 DNA reads TGTGCCAGCAGCCGGCGGGACAATGAGCAGTTCTTC. The full variable domain, completed using reference TRBV14 and TRBJ2-1, is EAGVTQFPSHSVIEKGQTVTLRCDPISGHDNLYWYRRVMGKEIKFLLHFVKESKQDESGMPNNRFLAERTGGTYSTLKVQPAELEDSGVYFCASSRRDNEQFFGPGTRLTVL.

The chain uses TRBV6-5 and TRBJ2-5; D perhaps matches TRBD2 (5 bases). The CDR3 contains 14 residues. The germline V gene encodes CDR1 MNHEY and CDR2 SVGAGI. V lost 0 bases and J 4 bases, leaving 9 bases between the germline ends. CDR3 loop: CASSYSRAAETQYF. CDR3 DNA sequence: TGTGCCAGCAGTTACTCGAGGGCCGCAGAGACCCAGTACTTC.

This clonotype showed up just a few times. The V call is TRBV7-9, the J call TRBJ2-1, with 10 bases fitting TRBD2. Trimming at V came to 4 bases and at J to 7 bases, leaving 10 bases not matched to a gene. Germline loops: CDR1 SEHNR, CDR2 FQNEAQ (reference sequence). The CDR3 contains 16 residues. The CDR3 DNA reads TGTGCCAGCAGCTCATATACTAGCGGGAATCCTAATGAGCAGTTCTTC. Translating gives CASSSYTSGNPNEQFF.

This clonotype was counted only a few times. The rearrangement uses TRBV29-1 and TRBJ1-2; D remains unclear. From germline, CDR1 is SQVTM and CDR2 ANQGSEA. The CDR3 loop spans 10 amino acids. Trimming took 4 bases from V and 8 from J, leaving 8 bases between them. This CDR3 reads CSVGDIGYTF. In nucleotides, the CDR3 is TGCAGCGTTGGGGATATAGGCTACACCTTC.

The chain is built from TRBV6-5 and TRBJ2-1, with 7 nucleotides matching TRBD2. V shed 8 bases and J 2 bases; nucleotides not matched to a gene: 6. The CDR3 consists of 14 residues. Germline V gives CDR1 MNHEY, CDR2 SVGAGI. As DNA, the CDR3 is TGTGCCAGCTCGGGGGGAGTAGCCTACAATGAGCAGTTCTTC. Encoded protein: CASSGGVAYNEQFF.

Only a few counts were recorded for this clonotype. The chain recombines TRBV5-1 with TRBJ1-2; 7 bases align to TRBD1. V lost 4 bases and J lost 0; bases outside the gene matches: 12. CDR1 SGHRS and CDR2 YFSETQ come from the germline V gene. CDR3 length: 17 amino acids. The CDR3 sequence is CASSLRGHPLTNYGYTF. CDR3 nucleotides: TGCGCCAGCAGCCTTAGGGGGCACCCACTCACTAACTATGGCTACACCTTC.

This clonotype has at least ten counts. The chain links TRBV24-1 to TRBJ2-7, with 7 bases identical to TRBD2. V was clipped by 4 bases and J by 3 bases; unmatched bases: 5. The CDR3 has 14 amino acids. CDR1 is KGHDR and CDR2 is SFDVKD in the germline V gene. This CDR3 is CATSERENSYEQYF. CDR3 bases: TGTGCCACCAGTGAGCGGGAGAACAGCTACGAGCAGTACTTC.

Here the CDR3 DNA reads TGCAGCGTTGAAATGTCTGGGGACAGGGGGTACGAGCAGTACTTC. Its protein is CSVEMSGDRGYEQYF. The rearrangement links TRBV29-1 to TRBJ2-5; TRBD1 agrees at 11 bases. The DNA end lines up better with TRBJ2-7; the J call may be wrong. CDR3 length: 15 amino acids. CDR1 and CDR2 (germline): SQVTM, ANQGSEA.

This clonotype showed up just a few times. The chain links TRBV14 to TRBJ2-5, with 7 bases lining up with TRBD2. CDR1 and CDR2 (germline): SGHDN, FVKESK. The CDR3 extends over 17 amino acids. Trimming cost V 4 bases and J 5 bases; bases outside gene matches: 16. The CDR3 sequence: CASSLQPGLVFYETQYF. The DNA of the CDR3 is TGTGCCAGCAGCCTACAGCCAGGACTAGTATTCTACGAGACCCAGTACTTC.

This clonotype appeared many times. The chain joins TRBV20-1 to TRBJ2-2; 9 bases are shared with TRBD1. The germline V gene encodes CDR1 DFQATT and CDR2 SNEGSKA (reference sequence). The CDR3 runs to 16 residues. Unmatched junction bases numbered 6, after V lost 0 bases and J lost 4 bases. CDR3 sequence reads: CSAREAGTGLTGELFF. The CDR3 DNA reads TGCAGTGCTAGAGAGGCCGGGACAGGGCTCACCGGGGAGCTGTTTTTT.

The rearrangement uses TRBV20-1 and TRBJ2-5, with 16 positions matching TRBD2. V lost 4 bases to trimming and J lost 5 bases; unmatched junction nucleotides: 7. The CDR3 runs 16 residues. The germline V gene encodes CDR1 DFQATT and CDR2 SNEGSKA (reference sequence). The CDR3 nucleotides read TGCAGTGCTAAGGGGACTAGCGGGAGGGCCTGGGAGACCCAGTACTTC. It encodes CSAKGTSGRAWETQYF.

This clonotype was observed a few times. The genes are TRBV25-1 and TRBJ2-2; D unclear. V was pared by 1 base and J by 5 bases, with 8 bases between. CDR3 size: 14 residues. From germline, CDR1 is MGHDK and CDR2 SYGVNS. Here the CDR3 reads CASSESVATGELFF. In nucleotides, the CDR3 is TGTGCCAGCAGTGAATCAGTGGCTACCGGGGAGCTGTTTTTT.